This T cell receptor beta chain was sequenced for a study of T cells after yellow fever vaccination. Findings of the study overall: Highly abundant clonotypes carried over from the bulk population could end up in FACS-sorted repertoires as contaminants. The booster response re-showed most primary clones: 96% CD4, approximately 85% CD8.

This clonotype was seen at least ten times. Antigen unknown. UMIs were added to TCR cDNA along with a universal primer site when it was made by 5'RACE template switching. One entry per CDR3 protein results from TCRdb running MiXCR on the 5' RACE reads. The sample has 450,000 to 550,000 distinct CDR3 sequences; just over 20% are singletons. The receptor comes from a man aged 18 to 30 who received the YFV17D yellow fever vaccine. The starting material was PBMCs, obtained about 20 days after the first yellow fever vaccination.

Here the CDR3 DNA reads TGTGCCAGCAGCTCAAGGGACTCCCGGGCGACCTACAATGAGCAGTTCTTC. It encodes CASSSRDSRATYNEQFF. The rearrangement links TRBV7-2 to TRBJ2-1, with a possible D match to TRBD2 (6 bases). The CDR3 runs to 17 residues. With 4 bases removed from V and 2 bases from J, the gap between germline ends came to 18 bases. Germline loops: CDR1 SGHTA, CDR2 FQGNSA.